This TCR beta chain is from a study of blood T cell repertoires in COVID-19. The authors' processing: Using reference gene primer amplification, nucleated cell counts were estimated. Sequenced by immunoSEQ multiplex PCR; TCRdb stores in-frame clones only, minus some. The V and J calls and clone size come from that table; D and trimming were worked out from the DNA. The sample contains under 250,000 clones, approximately 85% of which appear only once. Those who participated ranged in age from about 18 to 89 years and resided in about 24 US areas. Clinical histories supplied by participants themselves formed the basis of cohort assignment. On this clone itself: One end of the junction varies from germline; a read error may be responsible.

The CDR3 is 14 residues long. Germline V gene sequence: CDR1 SGDLS, CDR2 YYNGEE. The sample taken for sequencing was PBMCs or T cells enriched from blood (not recorded which). This TCR was sampled from a woman aged 50 to 60 with acute COVID-19. The chain couples TRBV9 to TRBJ1-1; the D is unclear. The CDR3 region has the DNA TGTGCCAGCAGCGTGGGCGATTGGAACAGTGAAGCTTTCTTT. Translated: CASSVGDWNSEAFF.